This passage covers 15 T cell receptor beta chains from one sample sequenced in a study of regulatory T cells in long-lasting Graves disease. According to the study, TCR beta libraries were built with iRepertoire HTBI primers and CDR3-region Arm-PCR. TCRdb analysed the multiplex PCR reads with MiXCR anew, one entry per CDR3 protein. The data hold 350,000 to 450,000 distinct CDR3 sequences, with 16% observed a single time. The time point is: newly diagnosed GD, antithyroid drugs for less than 3 months. Scientists built the TCR library using RNA that was extracted from PBMCs. This sample was shared with a second study, whose subject was T cells in Graves' hyperthyroidism and ophthalmopathy.

Sequenced here: peripheral blood mononuclear cells (PBMCs), sampled at new diagnosis, from a patient treated with antithyroid drugs. The receptors shown here come from a man aged 40-55 years with Graves disease.

This clonotype has at least ten counts. The chain links TRBV28 to TRBJ1-1; 9 nucleotides match TRBD1. CDR3 size: 14 residues. Trimming took 1 base from V and 10 from J; bases not matched to a gene: 7. Germline CDR1 reads MDHEN; CDR2 reads SYDVKM. CDR3 in DNA: TGTGCCAGCAGTTTATTACCGGGACAGGGACCAGCTTTCTTT. Its translation is CASSLLPGQGPAFF.

The chain uses TRBV30 and TRBJ2-3, with a tentative D call TRBD1 (6 bases). There are 15 residues in the CDR3. The V end was cut by 3 bases, the J end by 2 bases, with 15 bases between. Germline V gene lookup returns CDR1 GTSNPN and CDR2 SVGIG (reference sequence). In nucleotides, the CDR3 is TGTGCCTGGAGCGCCGGGACACCGAACACAGATACGCAGTATTTT. Translation gives CAWSAGTPNTDTQYF.

There are many counts of this clonotype. The chain couples TRBV29-1 to TRBJ1-2, with D maybe TRBD1 (6 bases). Germline V gene sequence: CDR1 SQVTM, CDR2 ANQGSEA. Trimming pared 2 bases from V and 5 bases from J, leaving 12 bases between. This CDR3 has 13 amino acids. In nucleotides, the CDR3 is TGCAGCGTTGAAAACCCACAGGGTTATGGCTACACCTTC. The encoded protein is CSVENPQGYGYTF.

This clonotype was recorded a few times. V is TRBV7-2 and J is TRBJ1-6, with TRBD1 matching over 9 bases. The CDR3 is 15 amino acids. V trimming: 4 bases; J trimming: 8 bases; junction bases outside the gene matches: 6. Germline-derived CDR1 and CDR2 are SGHTA and FQGNSA. The CDR3 DNA reads TGTGCCAGCAGCTCCCAGACAGGGGGTTATTCACCCCTCCACTTT. It specifies CASSSQTGGYSPLHF.

This clonotype showed up many times. The CDR3 nucleotides read TGTGCCAGCAGCCCGGACAGGGGGCTACAAGATACGCAGTATTTT. Protein product: CASSPDRGLQDTQYF. This rearrangement joins TRBV7-8 to TRBJ2-3; TRBD1 matches at 11 bases. The V segment lost 5 bases and the J segment 5 bases; nucleotides outside the gene matches: 6. The germline CDR1 and CDR2 sequences are SGHVS and FQNEAQ. CDR3 length equals 15 residues.

This clonotype was observed at least ten times. The J gene is TRBJ2-3, the V gene TRBV24-1; either TRBD1 or TRBD2 may fit D (5 bases each). The germline gives CDR1 KGHDR, CDR2 SFDVKD. Trimming shortened V by 2 bases and J by 3 bases, and 23 bases separated the two germline ends. The CDR3 has 19 amino acids. The DNA of the CDR3 is TGTGCCACCAGTGATTCCCCTGGGACCGGGGCCGGGGAGACAGATACGCAGTATTTT. Amino acid sequence: CATSDSPGTGAGETDTQYF.

This chain joins TRBV9 and TRBJ2-3, with D maybe TRBD2 (6 bases). The CDR3 runs 16 residues. V gave up 7 bases and J gave up 0 bases, with 18 bases separating them. CDR1 and CDR2 (germline): SGDLS, YYNGEE. The CDR3 sequence is CASSSGPAGSTDTQYF. The CDR3 nucleotides are TGTGCCAGCTCGTCAGGCCCAGCGGGCAGCACAGATACGCAGTATTTT.

With regard to this clonotype: A read error is likely, as this CDR3 ends without the conserved phenylalanine or tryptophan. The CDR3 here is CSAETGVLNTEAFL. CDR3 sequence (DNA): TGCAGTGCTGAGACAGGGGTCCTGAACACTGAAGCTTTCCTT. The V call is TRBV20-1, the J call TRBJ1-1; 8 positions match TRBD1. The V gene's germline CDR1 is DFQATT and CDR2 SNEGSKA (reference sequence). This CDR3 comprises 14 residues. The ends lost 5 bases at V and 0 bases at J; junction bases unmatched: 5.

The table lists this clonotype with a few counts. The chain employs TRBV7-3 and TRBJ2-7; D gene ambiguous. Germline CDR1 and CDR2: SGHTA and FQGTGA. The CDR3 has 15 amino acids. V was trimmed by 0 bases and J by 7 bases, leaving 16 bases between them. The CDR3 DNA sequence: TGTGCCAGCAGCTTAACCGGGTCCTCCGCTGGGGAGCAGTACTTC. Its protein product is CASSLTGSSAGEQYF.

This clonotype was detected many times. The rearrangement links TRBV10-3 to TRBJ2-5; D remains ambiguous. The ends were cut back, 4 bases at V and 2 bases at J, with 11 bases in the middle. The length of the CDR3 is 14 residues. CDR1 is ENHRY and CDR2 is SYGVKD in the germline V gene. The CDR3 is CAISVWPQQETQYF. In DNA form, the CDR3 reads TGTGCCATCAGTGTGTGGCCCCAACAAGAGACCCAGTACTTC.

This clonotype has just a few counts. J is TRBJ2-5 and V is TRBV10-3, with D possibly being TRBD1 (5 bases). The CDR3 is 12 residues long. V was pared by 4 bases and J by 5 bases, with 8 bases between. Germline V gene data show CDR1 as ENHRY and CDR2 as SYGVKD. The CDR3 DNA reads as TGTGCCATCAGTGGGGCAGGGGAGACCCAGTACTTC. Its protein is CAISGAGETQYF.

This clonotype was picked up many times. The rearrangement links TRBV11-3 to TRBJ2-5, with TRBD2 matching over 8 bases. CDR3 length equals 14 residues. Germline V gives CDR1 SGHNT, CDR2 YENEEA. V was clipped by 6 bases and J by 4 bases; unmatched bases: 7. The CDR3 DNA reads as TGTGCCAGCAGTCGGGGGGGGCCGGTAGAGACCCAGTACTTC. It codes for CASSRGGPVETQYF.

This clonotype was picked up many times. The CDR3 spells CASSRGEGDLGTEAFF. CDR3 DNA sequence: TGCGCCAGTTCCCGGGGGGAGGGGGACTTGGGCACTGAAGCTTTCTTT. The chain joins TRBV5-1 to TRBJ1-1; D is possibly TRBD1 (6 bases). Deletions cut 8 bases from V and 4 bases from J, with 24 bases between. The CDR3 covers 16 residues. Germline CDR1 and CDR2: SGHRS and YFSETQ.

This clonotype was detected ten times or more. The chain has TRBV11-2 and TRBJ2-1; tentatively, D is TRBD2 (7 bases). The CDR3 totals 16 residues. CDR1 SGHAT and CDR2 FQNNGV come from the germline V gene. The V end was cut by 3 bases, the J end by 2 bases, with 14 bases between. As DNA, the CDR3 is TGTGCCAGCAGCTTGATTGGGGGGGCGACCTACAATGAGCAGTTCTTC. It is translated as CASSLIGGATYNEQFF.

The table lists this clonotype with a few counts. The gene calls are TRBV6-2 or TRBV6-3 and TRBJ2-2, with 13 bases identical to TRBD2. Trimming at V came to 5 bases and at J to 0 bases, leaving 0 bases not matched to a gene. The germline V gene has CDR1 MNHEY and CDR2 SVGEGT. The CDR3 has 16 amino acids. The CDR3 here is CASSGLAGANTGELFF. The DNA for the CDR3 is TGTGCCAGCAGTGGACTAGCGGGGGCGAACACCGGGGAGCTGTTTTTT.